The 21 T cell receptor beta chains presented below share a single source sample, sequenced in a study of shared T cell receptors in the human thymus. Clones were sequenced by immunoSEQ multiplex PCR, and TCRdb holds only the in-frame ones, with some missing. The sample lists about 380,000 clones, around 93% seen once, with 0.015% to 0.02% in the top ten. The sequenced material came from thymocytes. These receptors all stem from a human donor.

The chain is built from TRBV10-3 and TRBJ1-1, with D possibly TRBD1 on 6 matching bases. The CDR3 extends over 15 amino acids. Germline lookup yields CDR1 ENHRY and CDR2 SYGVKD. V shed 6 bases and J shed 0 bases, with 14 bases lying between them. The CDR3 DNA follows: TGTGCCATCAGAAGGAACAGGGAGATGAACACTGAAGCTTTCTTT. This codes for CAIRRNREMNTEAFF.

This sequence joins TRBV30 and TRBJ2-5; tentatively, D is TRBD2 (6 bases). V dropped 0 bases and J dropped 3 bases, with 11 bases sitting between them. Germline assignment: CDR1 GTSNPN and CDR2 SVGIG (reference sequence). This CDR3 region has 14 residues. The CDR3 sequence is CAWSVLGEEETQYF. CDR3 coding DNA: TGTGCCTGGAGTGTGTTAGGGGAGGAAGAGACCCAGTACTTC.

The chain is built from TRBV20-1 and TRBJ2-1; possibly TRBD2 for D (6 bases). V was trimmed by 7 bases and J by 6 bases, leaving 10 bases between them. This CDR3 is 11 amino acids long. Germline CDR1 DFQATT, CDR2 SNEGSKA (reference sequence). CDR3 sequence: CSEMTSNEQFF. DNA of the CDR3: TGCAGTGAGATGACTAGCAATGAGCAGTTCTTC.

There are a few counts of this clone. The genes are TRBV12-5 and TRBJ2-1; the match to TRBD2 covers 13 bases. Germline loops: CDR1 LGHNT, CDR2 FRNRAP. V shed 5 bases and J 0 bases; nucleotides not matched to a gene: 7. The CDR3 is 18 residues long. The CDR3 spells CASGPARTSGSSYNEQFF. The CDR3 DNA reads as TGTGCTAGTGGTCCTGCCCGGACTAGCGGGAGCTCCTACAATGAGCAGTTCTTC.

The chain carries TRBV19 and TRBJ1-3; D is uncertain. The CDR3 loop spans 16 amino acids. Germline values: CDR1 LNHDA, CDR2 SQIVND (reference sequence). Trimming pared 1 base from V and 0 bases from J, leaving 10 bases between. The DNA of the CDR3 is TGTGCCAGTAGTATAGTGTGGGCCCGCTCTGGAAACACCATATATTTT. Its translation is CASSIVWARSGNTIYF.

This chain links TRBV6-1 with TRBJ2-7; D is undetermined. This CDR3 region has 11 residues. Deletions cut 4 bases from V and 9 bases from J, with 10 bases between. The germline V gene has CDR1 MNHNS and CDR2 SASEGT. DNA of the CDR3: TGTGCCAGCAGTGGTGGCCCCCGGCAGTACTTC. Its protein product is CASSGGPRQYF.

The V and J genes are TRBV6-1 and TRBJ2-2, with D possibly TRBD1 on 6 matching bases. With 0 bases removed from V and 6 bases from J, the gap between germline ends came to 17 bases. CDR3 length: 17 residues. Looked up from germline, CDR1 is MNHNS and CDR2 is SASEGT. This chain's CDR3 is CASSEAHHTDSSGELFF. CDR3 sequence (DNA): TGTGCCAGCAGTGAAGCGCACCACACGGACAGTTCCGGGGAGCTGTTTTTT.

The V call is TRBV14, the J call TRBJ1-3, with D unresolved. In germline, CDR1 is SGHDN, CDR2 FVKESK. Trimming took 0 bases from V and 1 from J, leaving 10 bases between them. The CDR3 covers 16 residues. CDR3 sequence reads: CASSQEGIFSGNTIYF. The CDR3 DNA reads as TGTGCCAGCAGCCAAGAAGGGATTTTTTCTGGAAACACCATATATTTT.

The chain couples TRBV4-1 to TRBJ1-5, with a weak D call TRBD1 (5 bases). Trimming stripped 4 bases from V and 6 bases from J, with 22 bases between. Per the germline V gene, CDR1 is MGHRA and CDR2 is YSYEKL. The CDR3 has 17 residues. The CDR3 DNA reads as TGCGCCAGCAGCCCTTACCGAGGGGAAGGGAGGGTTCAGCCCCAGCATTTT. It codes for CASSPYRGEGRVQPQHF.

The chain carries TRBV2 and TRBJ2-1; either TRBD1 or TRBD2 may supply D (5 bases each). The CDR3 consists of 15 residues. Germline assignment: CDR1 SNHLY and CDR2 FYNNEI. Trimming took 4 bases from V and 4 from J, leaving 14 bases between them. The CDR3 spells CASSVPGRTYNEQFF. CDR3 in DNA: TGTGCCAGCAGTGTTCCGGGACGGACTTACAATGAGCAGTTCTTC.

V and J are TRBV4-2 and TRBJ1-2; no clear D gene. CDR1 and CDR2 (germline): LGHNA, YNFKEQ. The CDR3 covers 13 residues. V lost 5 bases and J 3 bases, leaving 10 bases between the germline ends. This CDR3 reads CASSLVKDYGYTF. The DNA of the CDR3 is TGTGCCAGCAGCTTGGTAAAAGACTATGGCTACACCTTC.

This clone was detected once. The genes are TRBV18 and TRBJ1-2; 11 positions match TRBD1. The junction had 0 bases not matched to a gene; V was cut back by 2 bases and J by 4 bases. The CDR3 loop spans 14 amino acids. Looked up from germline, CDR1 is KGHSH and CDR2 is LQKENI. CDR3 in amino acids: CASSPGTGGYGYTF. CDR3 sequence (DNA): TGTGCCAGCTCACCAGGGACAGGGGGCTATGGCTACACCTTC.

The CDR3 loop reads CASSPLNRGRDEKLFF. The DNA for the CDR3 is TGTGCCAGCTCACCACTTAACAGGGGGCGGGATGAAAAACTGTTTTTT. The chain employs TRBV18 and TRBJ1-4, with 9 bases identical to TRBD1. V trimming: 1 base; J trimming: 6 bases; junction bases outside the gene matches: 6. The CDR3 is 16 residues long. Germline V CDR1 and CDR2: KGHSH, LQKENI.

This clone was detected only once. The chain links TRBV15 to TRBJ1-2; weak D call: TRBD1 (6 bases). The CDR3 length is 17 residues. CDR1 and CDR2 (germline): LNHNV, YYDKDF (reference sequence). V lost 3 bases and J 8 bases, leaving 25 bases between the germline ends. The CDR3 sequence: CATSSTSPGHRIRGYTF. The CDR3 coding sequence is TGTGCCACCAGCAGCACGAGTCCGGGACATCGAATCCGGGGCTACACCTTC. Looking up the rest from reference TRBV15 and TRBJ1-2 gives the full variable domain: DAMVIQNPRYQVTQFGKPVTLSCSQTLNHNVMYWYQQKSSQAPKLLFHYYDKDFNNEADTPDNFQSRRPNTSFCFLDIRSPGLGDTAMYLCATSSTSPGHRIRGYTFGSGTRLTVV.

This clone came up once. The gene calls are TRBV28 and TRBJ2-2, with TRBD1 as a possible D gene (5 bases). Trimming pared 5 bases from V and 1 base from J, leaving 14 bases between. The CDR3 consists of 16 residues. In germline, CDR1 is MDHEN, CDR2 SYDVKM. CDR3 nucleotides: TGTGCCAGCAGTATCGACAGAGTAGGGAACACCGGGGAGCTGTTTTTT. Its protein product is CASSIDRVGNTGELFF.

J is TRBJ2-7 and V is TRBV14; unclear D gene. CDR1 SGHDN and CDR2 FVKESK come from the germline V gene. Trimming took off 0 bases at V and 0 bases at J, with 9 bases between the two ends. The CDR3 spans 15 residues. This CDR3 reads CASSQDSAHSYEQYF. The CDR3 DNA reads TGTGCCAGCAGCCAAGATTCGGCCCACTCCTACGAGCAGTACTTC.

V gene TRBV27 combines with J gene TRBJ2-1; 7 nucleotides align to TRBD2. There are 18 residues in the CDR3. V gave up 2 bases and J gave up 7 bases; unmatched junction bases: 17. Germline V gene sequence: CDR1 MNHEY, CDR2 SMNVEV (reference sequence). In DNA form, the CDR3 reads TGTGCCAGCAGTTTACCCTTCAGCGGGGCACCCGTGGGGAATGAGCAGTTCTTC. It yields the protein CASSLPFSGAPVGNEQFF.

The V gene is TRBV7-2, the J gene TRBJ2-3; 14 positions match TRBD2. Per the germline V gene, CDR1 is SGHTA and CDR2 is FQGNSA. With V trimmed by 5 bases and J by 7 bases, 8 bases remained unmatched. The CDR3 contains 16 residues. As DNA, the CDR3 is TGTGCCAGCAGCCCAGGACTAGCGGGAGGTCGAAATACGCAGTATTTT. It yields the protein CASSPGLAGGRNTQYF.

The gene calls are TRBV6-6 and TRBJ2-1; D might be TRBD1 or TRBD2, each matching 5 bases. The CDR3 covers 13 residues. The V end was cut by 2 bases, the J end by 7 bases, with 9 bases between. Germline CDR1 reads MNHNY; CDR2 reads SVGAGI (reference sequence). This chain's CDR3 is CASSYPWGNEQFF. CDR3 nucleotides: TGTGCCAGCAGTTACCCTTGGGGGAATGAGCAGTTCTTC.

V gene TRBV5-8 combines with J gene TRBJ2-5, with D tentatively TRBD1 (6 bases). This CDR3 region has 15 residues. Germline assignment: CDR1 SGHTS and CDR2 YDEGEE. V was pared by 7 bases and J by 1 base, with 17 bases between. The CDR3 region has the DNA TGTGCCAGCCCCAAACAGGGTCCACTCCAAGAGACCCAGTACTTC. Amino acid sequence: CASPKQGPLQETQYF.

The chain links TRBV28 to TRBJ1-4; no clear D gene. The CDR3 runs to 13 residues. The V end was cut by 6 bases, the J end by 4 bases, with 9 bases between. Germline CDR1 and CDR2: MDHEN and SYDVKM. CDR3 sequence: CASRGHFNEKLFF. The CDR3 DNA sequence: TGTGCCAGCAGGGGCCACTTTAATGAAAAACTGTTTTTT.